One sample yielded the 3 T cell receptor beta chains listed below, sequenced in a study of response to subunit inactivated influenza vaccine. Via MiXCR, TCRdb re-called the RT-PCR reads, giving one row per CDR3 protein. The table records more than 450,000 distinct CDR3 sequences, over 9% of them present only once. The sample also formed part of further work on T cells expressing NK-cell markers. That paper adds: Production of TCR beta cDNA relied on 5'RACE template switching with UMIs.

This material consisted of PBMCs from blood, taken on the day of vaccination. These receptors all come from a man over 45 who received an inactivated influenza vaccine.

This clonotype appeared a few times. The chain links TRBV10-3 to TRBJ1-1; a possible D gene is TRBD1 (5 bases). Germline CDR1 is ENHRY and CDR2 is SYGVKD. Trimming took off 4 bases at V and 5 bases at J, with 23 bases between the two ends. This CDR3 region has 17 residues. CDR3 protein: CAISVIDRSIRRTEAFF. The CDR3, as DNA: TGTGCCATCAGTGTCATTGACAGATCGATCCGAAGGACTGAAGCTTTCTTT.

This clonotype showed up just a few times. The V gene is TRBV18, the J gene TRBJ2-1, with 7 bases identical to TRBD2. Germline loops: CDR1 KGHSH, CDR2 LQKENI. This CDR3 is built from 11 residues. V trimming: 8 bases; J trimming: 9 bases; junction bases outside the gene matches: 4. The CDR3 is CASTSGTEQFF. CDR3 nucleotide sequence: TGTGCCAGCACCAGCGGGACTGAGCAGTTCTTC.

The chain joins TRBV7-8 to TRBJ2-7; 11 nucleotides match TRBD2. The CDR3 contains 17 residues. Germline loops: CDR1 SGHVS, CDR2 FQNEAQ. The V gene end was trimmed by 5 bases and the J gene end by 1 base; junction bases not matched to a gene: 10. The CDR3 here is CASSTPGLAGSSYEQYF. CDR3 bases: TGTGCCAGCAGCACACCAGGACTAGCGGGTTCTTCCTACGAGCAGTACTTC.